This record looks at one TCR beta chain sequence and its context. Its specificity is unknown. Triplicate sorts of 300,000 cells per CD8+ subset. This entry is derived from a study of CXCR3-negative and CXCR3-positive naive CD8 T cells. Whole-study findings and limits: Both naive subsets showed comparably high diversity, and memory CD8+ cells showed much lower diversity.

CDR1 MDHEN and CDR2 SYDVKM come from the germline V gene. This CDR3 contains 13 residues. The libraries of TRB cDNA were constructed through 5' RACE using UMI labels. TCRdb reanalyzed the 5' RACE reads, giving one entry per CDR3 protein sequence and no DNA. Listed are tens of thousands of distinct CDR3 sequences; around 10% falls within the top ten. The sequencing sample was made of memory CD8+ T cells from blood. V is TRBV28 and J is TRBJ1-1; TCRdb picks TRBD1, but there is no DNA to check that call. The TCR was taken from a human donor in good health. Some clones in this sample may be carry-over from other donors' samples. The CDR3 protein is CASSIRAITRAFF. The complete variable domain, with remaining parts taken from reference TRBV28 and TRBJ1-1, reads DVKVTQSSRYLVKRTGEKVFLECVQDMDHENMFWYRQDPGLGLRLIYFSYDVKMKEKGDIPEGYSVSREKKERFSLILESASTNQTSMYLCASSIRAITRAFFGQGTRLTVV.